This is a list of T cell receptor beta chains from one sample in a study of T-cell reconstitution after alpha-beta-depleted transplantation in children. TCRdb re-called the PCR reads with MiXCR, one entry per CDR3 protein. The sample carries 250,000 to 300,000 distinct CDR3 sequences, about 7.3% recorded once. The sample was peripheral blood, taken 360 days after TCRalphabeta/CD19-depleted stem cell transplant. These receptors came from a female patient aged 2 to 10 who had a stem cell transplant for Fanconi anemia, so the T cells may come from the graft donor. The CDR3 runs from the conserved cysteine through the conserved F or W. Fields, in order: V gene, D gene, clone size, J gene, CDR3 protein, CDR3 DNA. A D gene is named only where the DNA matches it firmly. Only some rows state a clone size, as once, few, many or a class for expanded clones.

TRBV5-8	TRBD1	many	TRBJ2-1	CASSQGQVYNEQFF	TGTGCCAGCAGCCAGGGACAGGTCTACAATGAGCAGTTCTTC
TRBV20-1	TRBD2	many	TRBJ2-7	CSAHDPAGGGYEQYF	TGCAGTGCTCACGATCCAGCGGGAGGAGGCTACGAGCAGTACTTC
TRBV28	NA	NA	TRBJ1-3	CASVSGWNPGNTIYF	TGTGCCAGCGTTAGCGGGTGGAACCCTGGAAACACCATATATTTT
TRBV12-3/TRBV12-4	TRBD2	many	TRBJ2-2	CASQGLAAGELFF	TGTGCCAGTCAGGGACTAGCGGCCGGGGAGCTGTTTTTT
TRBV20-1	NA	many	TRBJ2-2	CSARDQRTSTGELFF	TGCAGTGCTAGAGATCAAAGGACCTCGACCGGGGAGCTGTTTTTT
TRBV5-1	NA	many	TRBJ2-2	CASSLVTASNTGELFF	TGCGCCAGCAGCTTGGTCACAGCGTCAAACACCGGGGAGCTGTTTTTT
TRBV11-2	NA	NA	TRBJ2-3	CASSLDLRSQYF	TGTGCCAGCAGCCTTGACCTGAGGTCGCAGTATTTT
TRBV6-1	NA	many	TRBJ1-3	CASKSGANTIYF	TGTGCCAGCAAGTCAGGGGCCAACACCATATATTTT
TRBV4-2	TRBD1	many	TRBJ1-2	CASSTRTGPNGGYTF	TGTGCCAGCAGCACCCGGACAGGGCCTAACGGGGGCTACACCTTC
TRBV7-9	NA	many	TRBJ1-5	CASSLGPGDNQPQHF	TGTGCCAGCAGCTTAGGTCCAGGGGATAATCAGCCCCAGCATTTT
TRBV6-1	NA	many	TRBJ1-2	CASSEEIMGYGYTF	TGTGCCAGCAGTGAAGAGATCATGGGGTATGGCTACACCTTC
TRBV7-3	NA	many	TRBJ2-1	CASSLTEGADPNEQFF	TGTGCCAGCAGCTTAACGGAGGGGGCCGACCCCAATGAGCAGTTCTTC
TRBV27	NA	many	TRBJ2-3	CASSLAGIDTQYF	TGTGCCAGCAGTTTAGCAGGGATAGATACGCAGTATTTT
TRBV20-1	NA	few	TRBJ2-7	CSAFGPLYEQYF	TGCAGTGCTTTCGGACCTTTATACGAGCAGTACTTC
TRBV28	NA	NA	TRBJ2-3	CASSFSEDADTQYF	TGTGCCAGCAGTTTTTCTGAGGATGCAGATACGCAGTATTTT
TRBV4-2	NA	many	TRBJ1-1	CASSQALQLNTEAFF	TGTGCCAGCAGCCAAGCGCTACAGTTGAACACTGAAGCTTTCTTT
TRBV28	NA	many	TRBJ2-7	CASSLIAHSYEQYF	TGTGCCAGCAGTTTAATTGCTCACTCCTACGAGCAGTACTTC
TRBV2	NA	few	TRBJ1-2	CASSVRQSLGDYTF	TGTGCCAGCAGTGTACGACAGTCCCTGGGGGACTACACCTTC
TRBV5-1	NA	NA	TRBJ2-7	CASSLARTSPYEQYF	TGCGCCAGCAGCTTGGCCCGAACTAGCCCCTACGAGCAGTACTTC
TRBV20-1	NA	many	TRBJ2-5	CSAWQLQETQYF	TGCAGTGCGTGGCAGCTTCAAGAGACCCAGTACTTC
TRBV27	TRBD2	many	TRBJ2-2	CASSPRGGTTGELFF	TGTGCCAGCAGTCCGCGGGGGGGCACCACCGGGGAGCTGTTTTTT
TRBV6-2/TRBV6-3	TRBD2	NA	TRBJ2-1	CASRFRTSVNNEQFF	TGTGCCAGCAGATTTAGGACTAGCGTCAACAATGAGCAGTTCTTC
TRBV6-2/TRBV6-3	TRBD1	NA	TRBJ1-6	CASSYDRDSRFPLHF	TGTGCCAGCAGTTACGACCGGGACAGCAGATTCCCCCTCCACTTT
TRBV7-9	TRBD1	many	TRBJ1-2	CASSVEGQLNNGYTF	TGTGCCAGCAGTGTTGAGGGACAGCTTAACAATGGCTACACCTTC
TRBV29-1	NA	many	TRBJ1-2	CSVIYVNYGYTF	TGCAGCGTTATTTATGTTAACTATGGCTACACCTTC
TRBV7-8	TRBD1	many	TRBJ1-2	CASSLVGSGGASLNYGYTF	TGTGCCAGCAGCTTAGTTGGATCAGGGGGCGCGTCATTGAACTATGGCTACACCTTC
TRBV20-1	NA	many	TRBJ2-3	CSARDDLTDTQYF	TGCAGTGCTCGGGACGACCTCACAGATACGCAGTATTTT
TRBV7-9	NA	NA	TRBJ1-3	CASSSDRIGNTIYF	TGTGCCAGCAGCTCCGACAGAATTGGAAACACCATATATTTT
TRBV27	TRBD1	NA	TRBJ2-7	CASSLILGQGSEQYF	TGTGCCAGCAGTTTAATCCTCGGACAGGGAAGCGAGCAGTACTTC
TRBV11-2	NA	few	TRBJ2-1	CASSLDPGHPNEQFF	TGTGCCAGCAGCTTGGATCCGGGACACCCGAATGAGCAGTTCTTC
TRBV6-1	TRBD1	NA	TRBJ2-7	CASSPLPLGQGNDEQYF	TGTGCCAGCAGTCCCCTCCCCTTGGGACAGGGAAACGACGAGCAGTACTTC
TRBV24-1	TRBD1	many	TRBJ2-3	CATSDFRDRVTDTQYF	TGTGCCACCAGTGATTTTCGGGACAGGGTTACAGATACGCAGTATTTT
TRBV5-1	NA	many	TRBJ2-2	CASSLIPTPDTGELFF	TGCGCCAGCAGCCTGATACCAACTCCCGACACCGGGGAGCTGTTTTTT
TRBV27	NA	many	TRBJ2-3	CASSLLSRPSTDTQYF	TGTGCCAGCAGTTTACTTAGCAGACCGAGCACAGATACGCAGTATTTT
TRBV28	TRBD1	NA	TRBJ1-4	CASSPGGFYEKLFF	TGTGCCAGCAGTCCAGGGGGCTTTTATGAAAAACTGTTTTTT
TRBV6-1	NA	few	TRBJ1-2	CASSELQGHGYTF	TGTGCCAGCAGTGAACTCCAGGGCCATGGCTACACCTTC
TRBV20-1	NA	NA	TRBJ2-5	CSASWGLKETQYF	TGCAGTGCTAGCTGGGGCCTAAAAGAGACCCAGTACTTC
TRBV20-1	NA	NA	TRBJ2-1	CSASWPLRNEQFF	TGCAGTGCTAGTTGGCCACTCCGAAATGAGCAGTTCTTC
TRBV27	TRBD2	many	TRBJ2-1	CASSFEAGLAYNEQFF	TGTGCCAGCAGCTTTGAAGCGGGACTAGCCTACAATGAGCAGTTCTTC
TRBV29-1	TRBD2	many	TRBJ2-3	CSVVPGLVTLTQYF	TGCAGCGTTGTACCGGGACTAGTGACTCTTACGCAGTATTTT
TRBV7-9	NA	many	TRBJ1-2	CASSLRNQGEDGYTF	TGTGCCAGCAGCTTAAGGAACCAGGGCGAGGATGGCTACACCTTC
TRBV27	TRBD2	many	TRBJ2-1	CASSPLLADSYNEQFF	TGTGCCAGCAGTCCCCTACTAGCGGACTCCTACAATGAGCAGTTCTTC
TRBV6-5	NA	many	TRBJ2-1	CASSYLRTENEQFF	TGTGCCAGCAGTTACCTCCGGACAGAGAATGAGCAGTTCTTC
TRBV5-1	NA	many	TRBJ2-5	CASSLGQVQETQYF	TGCGCCAGCAGCTTGGGACAGGTACAAGAGACCCAGTACTTC
TRBV6-5	NA	many	TRBJ2-1	CASSYSLHNEQFF	TGTGCCAGCAGTTACTCGCTACATAATGAGCAGTTCTTC
TRBV7-2	TRBD2	many	TRBJ2-2	CASSFSGYTGELFF	TGTGCCAGCAGCTTTAGCGGGTACACCGGGGAGCTGTTTTTT
TRBV5-1	TRBD2	few	TRBJ2-7	CASSRGTNRNSEQYF	TGCGCCAGCAGCCGAGGGACTAACCGAAATTCCGAGCAGTACTTC
TRBV12-3/TRBV12-4	NA	many	TRBJ2-1	CASSFLAIRIYNEQFF	TGTGCCAGCAGTTTTTTAGCGATCCGGATCTACAATGAGCAGTTCTTC
TRBV9	NA	few	TRBJ2-1	CASSPQIAITYNEQFF	TGTGCCAGCAGCCCCCAAATAGCGATAACCTACAATGAGCAGTTCTTC
TRBV7-2	TRBD1	few	TRBJ1-2	CASSFGARGRHGYTF	TGTGCCAGCAGCTTCGGGGCCAGGGGGCGGCATGGCTACACCTTC
TRBV28	TRBD1	NA	TRBJ2-7	CASSTIGQGRSYEQYF	TGTGCCAGCAGTACTATCGGACAGGGGAGATCGTACGAGCAGTACTTC
TRBV25-1	TRBD1	many	TRBJ2-2	CASSDRQGKSNTGELFF	TGTGCCAGCAGTGACCGACAGGGAAAGAGTAACACCGGGGAGCTGTTTTTT
TRBV6-2/TRBV6-3	NA	many	TRBJ2-3	CASKDHTDTQYF	TGTGCCAGCAAGGACCACACAGATACGCAGTATTTT
TRBV9	TRBD2	NA	TRBJ2-5	CASSVLVRRGAQETQYF	TGTGCCAGCAGCGTACTCGTCCGGCGGGGGGCCCAAGAGACCCAGTACTTC
TRBV18	NA	few	TRBJ1-1	CASSPTQGRRNTEAFF	TGTGCCAGCTCACCCACACAGGGTAGGCGGAACACTGAAGCTTTCTTT